The 9 T cell receptor beta chains below all came from one sample that was sequenced in a study of blood T cell repertoires in COVID-19. Data came from immunoSEQ multiplex PCR; TCRdb stores just in-frame clones and leaves some out. The repertoire consists of some 450,000 clones, with 70% to 90% occurring once and the leading ten covering approximately 0.92%. The material sequenced was peripheral blood. All receptors come from a man between 18 and 29 years old with COVID-19, enrolled during active disease.

The chain is built from TRBV19 and TRBJ1-3; TRBD1 agrees at 9 bases. The CDR3 contains 16 residues. Germline loops: CDR1 LNHDA, CDR2 SQIVND (reference sequence). Germline trimming cut 4 bases from V and 1 base from J; bases unmatched to any gene: 5. The CDR3 DNA sequence: TGTGCCAGTAGTAGACAGGGGGTGAGGTCTGGAAACACCATATATTTT. Translated: CASSRQGVRSGNTIYF.

This clone was detected once. The chain uses TRBV7-9 and TRBJ1-2, with TRBD1 matching over 10 bases. The CDR3 is made up of 15 amino acids. V lost 5 bases, J lost 7 bases, and 10 bases stayed unmatched. The germline V gene has CDR1 SEHNR and CDR2 FQNEAQ (reference sequence). In nucleotides, the CDR3 is TGTGCCAGCAGCAAAACCCGGGACAGGGGCTTTGGCTACACCTTC. Residues: CASSKTRDRGFGYTF.

This chain connects TRBV15 to TRBJ1-1; 7 bases are a match to TRBD1. The J segment lost 3 bases and the V segment lost 0 bases, leaving 7 bases of the junction unmatched. Germline V CDR1 and CDR2: LNHNV, YYDKDF (reference sequence). This CDR3 contains 16 residues. CDR3 in DNA: TGTGCCACCAGCAGAGATAGAGGGGGCTCGGACACTGAAGCTTTCTTT. The encoded protein is CATSRDRGGSDTEAFF.

J is TRBJ2-7 and V is TRBV7-9, with D perhaps matching TRBD1 (5 bases). The CDR3 is 13 residues long. The V end lost 1 base, the J end lost 6 bases, and 10 bases lay between the germline ends. Germline CDR1 reads SEHNR; CDR2 reads FQNEAQ (reference sequence). The DNA of the CDR3 is TGTGCCAGCAGCTTAGGGGTCAGGGCCGAGCAGTACTTC. It is translated as CASSLGVRAEQYF. The full variable domain, its missing parts supplied by reference TRBV7-9 and TRBJ2-7, is DTGVSQNPRHKITKRGQNVTFRCDPISEHNRLYWYRQTLGQGPEFLTYFQNEAQLEKSRLLSDRFSAERPKGSFSTLEIQRTEQGDSAMYLCASSLGVRAEQYFGPGTRLTVT.

V is TRBV11-2 and J is TRBJ2-1; D is uncertain. Germline loops: CDR1 SGHAT, CDR2 FQNNGV. The CDR3 is 14 residues long. Between the trimmed V and J ends, which lost 1 base and 4 bases, there was a span of 8 bases. As DNA, the CDR3 is TGTGCCAGCAGCTTAGTCTCCAGTTACAATGAGCAGTTCTTC. This gives the protein CASSLVSSYNEQFF.

V usage is TRBV6-5 and J usage is TRBJ2-5, with 8 nucleotides matching TRBD2. The junction had 5 bases not matched to a gene; V was cut back by 0 bases and J by 5 bases. The CDR3 consists of 15 residues. Germline CDR1 and CDR2: MNHEY and SVGAGI. In DNA, the CDR3 is TGTGCCAGCAGTTACTCCGGGGGGGCCGGCGAGACCCAGTACTTC. Its translation is CASSYSGGAGETQYF.

The genes are TRBV20-1 and TRBJ2-1; 7 nucleotides agree with TRBD2. Trimming removed 7 bases from V and 6 bases from J; junction bases left unmatched: 3. The V gene's germline CDR1 is DFQATT and CDR2 SNEGSKA (reference sequence). The CDR3 is 11 residues long. CDR3 protein: CSVGLVNEQFF. The DNA for the CDR3 is TGCAGTGTAGGACTAGTCAATGAGCAGTTCTTC.

V gene TRBV2 combines with J gene TRBJ2-3; 13 bases line up with TRBD2. The junction had 10 bases not matched to a gene; V was cut back by 7 bases and J by 3 bases. The CDR3 runs to 17 residues. In germline, CDR1 is SNHLY, CDR2 FYNNEI. The CDR3 DNA is TGTGCCAGCAACGGACGGACTAGCGGGAGTATAACAGATACGCAGTATTTT. Its protein is CASNGRTSGSITDTQYF.

CDR3 in amino acids: CASSPNPGRRTDTQYF. The CDR3 DNA reads as TGTGCCAGCAGCCCTAATCCCGGGAGACGCACAGATACGCAGTATTTT. J is TRBJ2-3 and V is TRBV7-9; TRBD2 is a possible D gene (6 bases). Germline-derived CDR1 and CDR2 are SEHNR and FQNEAQ (reference sequence). The CDR3 sequence is 16 residues long. Trimming removed 5 bases at V and 1 base at J, with 16 bases between.